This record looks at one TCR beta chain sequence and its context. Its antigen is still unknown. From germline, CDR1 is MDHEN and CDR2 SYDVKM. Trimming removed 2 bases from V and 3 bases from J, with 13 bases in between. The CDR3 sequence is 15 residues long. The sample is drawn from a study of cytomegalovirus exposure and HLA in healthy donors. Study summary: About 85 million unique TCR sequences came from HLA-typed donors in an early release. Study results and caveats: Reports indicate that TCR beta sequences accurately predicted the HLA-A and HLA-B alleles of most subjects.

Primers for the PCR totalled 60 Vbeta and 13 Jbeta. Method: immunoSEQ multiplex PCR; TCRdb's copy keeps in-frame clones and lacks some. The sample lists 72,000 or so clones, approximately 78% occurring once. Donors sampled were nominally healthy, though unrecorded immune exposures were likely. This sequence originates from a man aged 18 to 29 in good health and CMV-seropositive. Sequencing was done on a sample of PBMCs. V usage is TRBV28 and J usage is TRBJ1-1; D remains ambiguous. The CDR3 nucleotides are TGTGCCAGCAGTTTAACCACCGGGTGGGACACTGAAGCTTTCTTT. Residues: CASSLTTGWDTEAFF.